What follows describes a single T cell receptor (beta chain). The target antigen is unknown. This entry is derived from a study of blood T cells in healthy people across ages. Primers used in a second PCR of about 7 to 12 cycles were a sample-barcoded 5' primer and a J-beta primer mix. Each cDNA molecule, via a template-switch adaptor with 12 random nucleotides, was tagged. MiXCR was run by TCRdb on the 5' RACE reads, yielding one entry per CDR3 protein. The sample consists of about 1.8 million distinct CDR3 sequences, around half of them appearing once. CDR3 length equals 16 residues. Germline CDR1 is LGHNA and CDR2 is YSLEER. V was trimmed by 0 bases and J by 2 bases, leaving 11 bases between them. Study findings and constraints: Older age went with lower TCR beta diversity per million T cells, in a roughly linear way.

This TCR was sampled from a woman between 40 and 50 years old in good health. V is TRBV4-3 and J is TRBJ2-1; no clear D. Material: blood. The DNA for the CDR3 is TGCGCCAGCAGCCAAGAACACCCGAGCCCCTACAATGAGCAGTTCTTC. Translation gives CASSQEHPSPYNEQFF.